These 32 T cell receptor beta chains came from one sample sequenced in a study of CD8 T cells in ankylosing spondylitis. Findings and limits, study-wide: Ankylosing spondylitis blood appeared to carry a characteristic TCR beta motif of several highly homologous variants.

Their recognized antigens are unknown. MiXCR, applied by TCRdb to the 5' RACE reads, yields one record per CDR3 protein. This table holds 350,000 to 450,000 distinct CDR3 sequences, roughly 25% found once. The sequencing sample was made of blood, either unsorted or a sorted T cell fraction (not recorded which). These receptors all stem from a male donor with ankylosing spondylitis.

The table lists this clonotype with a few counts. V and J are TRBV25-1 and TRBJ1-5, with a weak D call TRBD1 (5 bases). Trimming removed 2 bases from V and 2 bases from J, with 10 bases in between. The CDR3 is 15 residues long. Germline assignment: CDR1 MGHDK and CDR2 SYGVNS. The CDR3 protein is CASSEGGMGNQPQHF. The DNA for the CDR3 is TGTGCCAGCAGTGAAGGGGGGATGGGCAATCAGCCCCAGCATTTT. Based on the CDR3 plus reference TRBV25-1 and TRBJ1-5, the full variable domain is EADIYQTPRYLVIGTGKKITLECSQTMGHDKMYWYQQDPGMELHLIHYSYGVNSTEKGDLSSESTVSRIRTEHFPLTLESARPSHTSQYLCASSEGGMGNQPQHFGDGTRLSIL.

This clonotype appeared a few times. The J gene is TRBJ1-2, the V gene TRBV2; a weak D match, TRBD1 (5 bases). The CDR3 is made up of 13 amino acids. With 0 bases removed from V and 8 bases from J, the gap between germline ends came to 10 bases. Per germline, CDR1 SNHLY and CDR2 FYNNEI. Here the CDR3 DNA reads TGTGCCAGCAGTGAAGCGGGGCGAGGGGGCTACACCTTC. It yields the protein CASSEAGRGGYTF.

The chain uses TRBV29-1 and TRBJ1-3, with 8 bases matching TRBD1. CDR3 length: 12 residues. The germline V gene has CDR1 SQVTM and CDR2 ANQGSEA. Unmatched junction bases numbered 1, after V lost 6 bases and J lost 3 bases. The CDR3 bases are TGCAGCGTAGACAGGGGTGGAAACACCATATATTTT. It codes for CSVDRGGNTIYF.

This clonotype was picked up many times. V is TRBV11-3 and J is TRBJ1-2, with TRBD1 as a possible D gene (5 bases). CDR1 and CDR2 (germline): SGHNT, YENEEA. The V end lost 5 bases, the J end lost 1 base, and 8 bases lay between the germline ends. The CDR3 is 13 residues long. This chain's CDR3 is CASSVQGNYGYTF. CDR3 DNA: TGTGCCAGCAGCGTCCAGGGTAACTATGGCTACACCTTC.

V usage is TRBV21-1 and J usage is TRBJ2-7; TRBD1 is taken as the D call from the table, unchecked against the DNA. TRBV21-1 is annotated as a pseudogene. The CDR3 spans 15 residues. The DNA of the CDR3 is TGTGCCAGCAGCAAGGGGCGCCAAAGATCCTACGAGCAGTACGTC. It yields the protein CASSKGRQRSYEQYV.

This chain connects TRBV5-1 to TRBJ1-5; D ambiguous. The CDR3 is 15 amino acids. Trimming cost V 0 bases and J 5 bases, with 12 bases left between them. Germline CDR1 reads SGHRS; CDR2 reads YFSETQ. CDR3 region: CASSLDPGIDQPQHF. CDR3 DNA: TGCGCCAGCAGCTTGGATCCGGGAATCGATCAGCCCCAGCATTTT. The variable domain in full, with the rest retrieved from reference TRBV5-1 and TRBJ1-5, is KAGVTQTPRYLIKTRGQQVTLSCSPISGHRSVSWYQQTPGQGLQFLFEYFSETQRNKGNFPGRFSGRQFSNSRSEMNVSTLELGDSALYLCASSLDPGIDQPQHFGDGTRLSIL.

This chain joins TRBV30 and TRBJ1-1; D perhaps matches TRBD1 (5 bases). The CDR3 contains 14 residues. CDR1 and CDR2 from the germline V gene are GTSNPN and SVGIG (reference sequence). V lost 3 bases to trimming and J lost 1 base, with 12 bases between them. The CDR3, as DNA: TGTGCCTGGAGCCCTGGGGGTTGGAACACTGAAGCTTTCTTT. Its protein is CAWSPGGWNTEAFF. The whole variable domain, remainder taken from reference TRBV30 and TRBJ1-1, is SQTIHQWPATLVQPVGSPLSLECTVEGTSNPNLYWYRQAAGRGLQLLFYSVGIGQISSEVPQNLSASRPQDRQFILSSKKLLLSDSGFYLCAWSPGGWNTEAFFGQGTRLTVV.

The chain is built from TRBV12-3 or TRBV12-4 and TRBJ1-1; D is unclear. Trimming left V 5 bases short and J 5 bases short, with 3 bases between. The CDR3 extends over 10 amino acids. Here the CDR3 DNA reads TGTGCCAGCAGTCCAACTGAAGCTTTCTTT. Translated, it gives CASSPTEAFF.

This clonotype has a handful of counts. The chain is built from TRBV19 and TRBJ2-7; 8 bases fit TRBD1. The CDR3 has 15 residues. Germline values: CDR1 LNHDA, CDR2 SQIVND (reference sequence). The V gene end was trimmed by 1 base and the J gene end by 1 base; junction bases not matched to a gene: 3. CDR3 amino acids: CASSIVRQGSYEQYF. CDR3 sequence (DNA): TGTGCCAGTAGTATAGTACGACAGGGGTCCTACGAGCAGTACTTC. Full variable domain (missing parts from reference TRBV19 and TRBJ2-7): DGGITQSPKYLFRKEGQNVTLSCEQNLNHDAMYWYRQDPGQGLRLIYYSQIVNDFQKGDIAEGYSVSREKKESFPLTVTSAQKNPTAFYLCASSIVRQGSYEQYFGPGTRLTVT.

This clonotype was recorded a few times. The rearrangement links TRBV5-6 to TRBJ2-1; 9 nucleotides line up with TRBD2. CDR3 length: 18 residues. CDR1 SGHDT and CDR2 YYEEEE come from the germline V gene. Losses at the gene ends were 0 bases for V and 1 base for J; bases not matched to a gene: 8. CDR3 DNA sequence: TGTGCCAGCAGCTTGGGGTTAGCGGGAGCAATTTCCTACAATGAGCAGTTCTTC. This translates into CASSLGLAGAISYNEQFF.

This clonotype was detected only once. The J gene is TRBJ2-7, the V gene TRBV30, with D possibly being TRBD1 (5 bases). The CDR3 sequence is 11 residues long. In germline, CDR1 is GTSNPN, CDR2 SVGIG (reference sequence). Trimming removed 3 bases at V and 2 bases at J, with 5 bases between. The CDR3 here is CAWRDTYEQYF. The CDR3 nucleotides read TGTGCCTGGAGGGACACCTACGAGCAGTACTTC.

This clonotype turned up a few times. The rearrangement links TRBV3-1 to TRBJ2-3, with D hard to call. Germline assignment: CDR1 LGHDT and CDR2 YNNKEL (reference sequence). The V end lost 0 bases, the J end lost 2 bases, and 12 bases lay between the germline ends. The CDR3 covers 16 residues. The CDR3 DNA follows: TGTGCCAGCAGCCAAGATTTAACGGGTTACACAGATACGCAGTATTTT. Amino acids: CASSQDLTGYTDTQYF.

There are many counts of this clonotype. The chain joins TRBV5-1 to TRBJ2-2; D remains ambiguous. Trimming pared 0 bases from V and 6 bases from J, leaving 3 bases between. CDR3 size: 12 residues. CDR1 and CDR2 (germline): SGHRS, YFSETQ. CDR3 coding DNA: TGCGCCAGCAGCTTGGCCCCCGGGGAGCTGTTTTTT. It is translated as CASSLAPGELFF.

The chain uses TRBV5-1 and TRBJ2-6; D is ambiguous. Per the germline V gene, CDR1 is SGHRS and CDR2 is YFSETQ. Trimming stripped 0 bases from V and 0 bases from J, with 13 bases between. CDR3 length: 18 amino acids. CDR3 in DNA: TGCGCCAGCAGCTTGGGGGTCAGACCTCACTCTGGGGCCAACGTCCTGACTTTC. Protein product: CASSLGVRPHSGANVLTF.

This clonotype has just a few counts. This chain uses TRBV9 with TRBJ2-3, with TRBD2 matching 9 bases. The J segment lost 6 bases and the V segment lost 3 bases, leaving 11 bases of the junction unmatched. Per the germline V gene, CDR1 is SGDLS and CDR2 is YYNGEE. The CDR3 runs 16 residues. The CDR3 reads CASSARLAATRDTQYF. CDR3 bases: TGTGCCAGCAGCGCCCGACTAGCGGCGACTCGGGATACGCAGTATTTT. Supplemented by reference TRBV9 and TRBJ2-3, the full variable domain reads DSGVTQTPKHLITATGQRVTLRCSPRSGDLSVYWYQQSLDQGLQFLIQYYNGEERAKGNILERFSAQQFPDLHSELNLSSLELGDSALYFCASSARLAATRDTQYFGPGTRLTVL.

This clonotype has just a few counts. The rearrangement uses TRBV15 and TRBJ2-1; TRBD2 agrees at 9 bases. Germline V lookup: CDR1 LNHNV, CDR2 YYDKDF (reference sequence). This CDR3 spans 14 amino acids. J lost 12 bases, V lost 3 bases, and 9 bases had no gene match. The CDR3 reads CATSSSRAGGGQFF. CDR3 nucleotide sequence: TGTGCCACCAGCAGCTCTCGTGCGGGAGGGGGGCAGTTCTTC.

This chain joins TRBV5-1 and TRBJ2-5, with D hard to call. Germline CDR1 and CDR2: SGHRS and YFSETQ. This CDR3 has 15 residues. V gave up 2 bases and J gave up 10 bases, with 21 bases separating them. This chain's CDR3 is CASSFDLRGRSVQYF. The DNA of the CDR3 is TGCGCCAGCAGCTTTGATCTACGAGGAAGGTCGGTCCAGTACTTC. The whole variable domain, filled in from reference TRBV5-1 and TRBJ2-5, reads KAGVTQTPRYLIKTRGQQVTLSCSPISGHRSVSWYQQTPGQGLQFLFEYFSETQRNKGNFPGRFSGRQFSNSRSEMNVSTLELGDSALYLCASSFDLRGRSVQYFGPGTRLLVL.

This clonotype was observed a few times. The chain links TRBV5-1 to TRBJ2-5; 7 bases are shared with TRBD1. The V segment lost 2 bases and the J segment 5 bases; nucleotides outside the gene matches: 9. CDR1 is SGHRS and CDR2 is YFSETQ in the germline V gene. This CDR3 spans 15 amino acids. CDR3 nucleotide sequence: TGCGCCAGCAGCTTATCGACAGGGATTGGGGAGACCCAGTACTTC. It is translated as CASSLSTGIGETQYF.

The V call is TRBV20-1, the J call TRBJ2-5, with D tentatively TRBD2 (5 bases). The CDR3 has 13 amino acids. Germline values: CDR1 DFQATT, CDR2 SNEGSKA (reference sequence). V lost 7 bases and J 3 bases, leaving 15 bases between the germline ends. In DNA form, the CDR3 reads TGCAGTGTCAAACCCTGGGGAGAAGAGACCCAGTACTTC. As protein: CSVKPWGEETQYF.

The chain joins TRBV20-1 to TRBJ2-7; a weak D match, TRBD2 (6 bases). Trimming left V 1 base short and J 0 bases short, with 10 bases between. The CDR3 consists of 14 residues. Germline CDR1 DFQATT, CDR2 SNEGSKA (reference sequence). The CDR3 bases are TGCAGTGCTAGAGCTAGCGCAAACTCCTACGAGCAGTACTTC. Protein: CSARASANSYEQYF.

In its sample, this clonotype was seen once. CDR3 coding DNA: TGTGCCAGTAGCACCGGGGGGCTCCACTTCTACGAGCAGTACTTC. Protein sequence: CASSTGGLHFYEQYF. The genes are TRBV27 and TRBJ2-7, with D possibly matching TRBD2 (7 bases). Germline V gene sequence: CDR1 MNHEY, CDR2 SMNVEV (reference sequence). Trimming took off 9 bases at V and 3 bases at J, with 21 bases between the two ends. CDR3 length: 15 amino acids.

CDR3 sequence: CASSEARSSHNSPLHF. The DNA of the CDR3 is TGTGCCAGCAGTGAAGCGCGTAGCAGCCATAATTCACCCCTCCACTTT. The chain recombines TRBV2 with TRBJ1-6; D not resolved. Trimming pared 0 bases from V and 5 bases from J, leaving 11 bases between. The CDR3 loop spans 16 amino acids. Looked up from germline, CDR1 is SNHLY and CDR2 is FYNNEI.

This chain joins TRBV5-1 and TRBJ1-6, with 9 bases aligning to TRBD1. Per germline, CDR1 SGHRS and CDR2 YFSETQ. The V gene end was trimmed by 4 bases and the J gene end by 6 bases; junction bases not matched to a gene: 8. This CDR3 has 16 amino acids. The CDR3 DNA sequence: TGCGCCAGCAGCGTGGGACAGGGCCACGGTAATTCACCCCTCCACTTT. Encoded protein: CASSVGQGHGNSPLHF.

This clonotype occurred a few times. The CDR3 DNA reads TGCGCCAGCAGCCCCTACCCGGGGGTCCCCTACAATGAGCAGTTCTTC. Encoded protein: CASSPYPGVPYNEQFF. The chain couples TRBV5-1 to TRBJ2-1, with a weak D call TRBD2 (6 bases). Per germline, CDR1 SGHRS and CDR2 YFSETQ. V was trimmed by 4 bases and J by 2 bases, leaving 16 bases between them. The CDR3 has 16 amino acids.

The CDR3 DNA reads as TGTGCCAGCAGCTTAGAACAGGGACCTTTCTACGAGCAGTACTTC. This sequence encodes CASSLEQGPFYEQYF. V gene TRBV11-1 combines with J gene TRBJ2-7; possibly TRBD1 for D (6 bases). The CDR3 runs 15 residues. Germline CDR1 and CDR2: SGHAT and FQDESV (reference sequence). Trimming removed 1 base at V and 3 bases at J, with 13 bases between.

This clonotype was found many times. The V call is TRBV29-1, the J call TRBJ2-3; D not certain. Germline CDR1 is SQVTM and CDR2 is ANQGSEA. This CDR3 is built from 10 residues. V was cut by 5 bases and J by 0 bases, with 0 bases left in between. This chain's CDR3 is CSVSTDTQYF. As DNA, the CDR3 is TGCAGCGTTAGCACAGATACGCAGTATTTT.

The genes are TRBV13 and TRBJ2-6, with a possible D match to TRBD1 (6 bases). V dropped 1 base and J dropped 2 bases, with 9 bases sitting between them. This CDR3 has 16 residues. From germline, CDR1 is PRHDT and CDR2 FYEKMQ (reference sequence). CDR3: CASSLVSGAGANVLTF. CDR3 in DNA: TGTGCCAGCAGCTTAGTCTCAGGGGCTGGGGCCAACGTCCTGACTTTC.

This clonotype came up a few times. The CDR3 sequence: CASNDRGWETQYF. The CDR3, as DNA: TGTGCCAGCAATGACAGGGGGTGGGAGACCCAGTACTTC. This chain joins TRBV6-1 and TRBJ2-5; 9 bases agree with TRBD1. The CDR3 sequence is 13 residues long. The V gene's germline CDR1 is MNHNS and CDR2 SASEGT. V lost 7 bases to trimming and J lost 5 bases; unmatched junction nucleotides: 5.

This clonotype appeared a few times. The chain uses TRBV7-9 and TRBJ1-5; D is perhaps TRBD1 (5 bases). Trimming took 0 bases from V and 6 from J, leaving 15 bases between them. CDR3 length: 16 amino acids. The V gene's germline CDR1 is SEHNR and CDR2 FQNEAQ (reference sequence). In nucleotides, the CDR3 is TGTGCCAGCAGCTTAGCGGCATTGGGGCCAGCTCAGCCCCAGCATTTT. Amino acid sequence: CASSLAALGPAQPQHF.

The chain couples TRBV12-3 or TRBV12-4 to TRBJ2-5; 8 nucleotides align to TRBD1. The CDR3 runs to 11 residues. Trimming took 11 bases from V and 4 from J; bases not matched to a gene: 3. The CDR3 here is CACGQGETQYF. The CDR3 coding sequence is TGTGCCTGCGGACAGGGAGAGACCCAGTACTTC.

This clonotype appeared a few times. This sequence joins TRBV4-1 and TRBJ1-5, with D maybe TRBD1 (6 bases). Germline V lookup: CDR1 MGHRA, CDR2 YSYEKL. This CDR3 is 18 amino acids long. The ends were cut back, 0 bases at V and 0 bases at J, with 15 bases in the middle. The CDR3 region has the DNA TGCGCCAGCAGCCAAGAAGGGAGGGGGAGTTATAGCAATCAGCCCCAGCATTTT. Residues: CASSQEGRGSYSNQPQHF.

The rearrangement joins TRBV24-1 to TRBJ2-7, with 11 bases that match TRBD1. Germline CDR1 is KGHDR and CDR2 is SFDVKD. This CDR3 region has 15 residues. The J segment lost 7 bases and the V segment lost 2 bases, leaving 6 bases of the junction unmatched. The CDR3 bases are TGTGCCACCAGTGATTATGGACAGGGGGCAGGGGAGCAGTACTTC. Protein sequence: CATSDYGQGAGEQYF.